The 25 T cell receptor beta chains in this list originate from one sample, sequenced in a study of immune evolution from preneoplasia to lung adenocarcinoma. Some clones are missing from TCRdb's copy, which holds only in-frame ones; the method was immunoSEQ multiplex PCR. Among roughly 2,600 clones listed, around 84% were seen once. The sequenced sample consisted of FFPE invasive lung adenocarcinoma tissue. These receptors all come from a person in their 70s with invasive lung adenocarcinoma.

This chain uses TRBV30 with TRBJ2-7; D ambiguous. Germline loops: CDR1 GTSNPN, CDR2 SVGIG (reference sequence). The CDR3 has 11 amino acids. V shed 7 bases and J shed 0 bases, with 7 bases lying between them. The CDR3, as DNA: TGTGCCTTACGAGACTCCTACGAGCAGTACTTC. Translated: CALRDSYEQYF. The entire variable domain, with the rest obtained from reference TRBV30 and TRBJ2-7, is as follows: SQTIHQWPATLVQPVGSPLSLECTVEGTSNPNLYWYRQAAGRGLQLLFYSVGIGQISSEVPQNLSASRPQDRQFILSSKKLLLSDSGFYLCALRDSYEQYFGPGTRLTVT.

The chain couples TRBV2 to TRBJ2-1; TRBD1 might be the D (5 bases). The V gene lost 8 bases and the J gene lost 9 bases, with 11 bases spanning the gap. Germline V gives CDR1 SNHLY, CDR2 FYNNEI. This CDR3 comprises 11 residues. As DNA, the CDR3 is TGTGCCAGCTTAAGGGGCGGTGAGCAGTTCTTC. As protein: CASLRGGEQFF. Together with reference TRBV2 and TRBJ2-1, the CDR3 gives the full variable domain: EPEVTQTPSHQVTQMGQEVILRCVPISNHLYFYWYRQILGQKVEFLVSFYNNEISEKSEIFDDQFSVERPDGSNFTLKIRSTKLEDSAMYFCASLRGGEQFFGPGTRLTVL.

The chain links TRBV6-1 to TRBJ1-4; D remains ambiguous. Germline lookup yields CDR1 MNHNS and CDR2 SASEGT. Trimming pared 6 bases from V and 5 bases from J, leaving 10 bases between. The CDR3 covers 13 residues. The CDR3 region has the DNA TGTGCCAGCAGCAACAGTGTGAATGAAAAACTGTTTTTT. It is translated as CASSNSVNEKLFF.

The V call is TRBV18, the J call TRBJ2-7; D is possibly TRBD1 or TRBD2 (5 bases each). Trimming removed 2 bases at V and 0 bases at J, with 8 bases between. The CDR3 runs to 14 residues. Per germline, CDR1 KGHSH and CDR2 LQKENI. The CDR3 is CASSPGTYSYEQYF. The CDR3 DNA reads TGTGCCAGCTCACCAGGGACGTACTCCTACGAGCAGTACTTC.

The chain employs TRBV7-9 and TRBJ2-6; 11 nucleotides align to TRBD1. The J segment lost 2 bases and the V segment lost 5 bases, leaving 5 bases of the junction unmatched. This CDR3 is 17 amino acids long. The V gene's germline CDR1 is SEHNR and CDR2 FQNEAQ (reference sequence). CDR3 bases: TGTGCCAGCAGCCCTGGACAGGGGGCTCCTGGGGCCAACGTCCTGACTTTC. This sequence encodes CASSPGQGAPGANVLTF.

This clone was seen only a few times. CDR3 DNA: TGTGCCAGCAGTTTGCAGGGAGCGAACTATGGCTACACCTTC. Its translation is CASSLQGANYGYTF. This chain joins TRBV27 and TRBJ1-2; the D gene is possibly TRBD1 (5 bases). There are 14 residues in the CDR3. V lost 3 bases to trimming and J lost 2 bases, with 10 bases between them. Germline V CDR1 and CDR2: MNHEY, SMNVEV (reference sequence).

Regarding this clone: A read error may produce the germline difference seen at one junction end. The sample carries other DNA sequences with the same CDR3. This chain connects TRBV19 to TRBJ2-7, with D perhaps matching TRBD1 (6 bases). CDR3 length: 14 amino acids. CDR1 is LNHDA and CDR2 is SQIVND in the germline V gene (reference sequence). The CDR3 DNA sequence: TGTGCCAGTAGAGGGACATTTAGCTCCTACGAGCAATACTTC. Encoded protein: CASRGTFSSYEQYF.

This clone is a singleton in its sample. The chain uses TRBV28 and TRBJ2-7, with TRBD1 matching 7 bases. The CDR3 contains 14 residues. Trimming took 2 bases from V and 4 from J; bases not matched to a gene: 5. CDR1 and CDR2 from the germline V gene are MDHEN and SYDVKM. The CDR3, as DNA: TGTGCCAGCAGTTTAAGACAGGGACGGTACGAGCAGTACTTC. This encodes CASSLRQGRYEQYF.

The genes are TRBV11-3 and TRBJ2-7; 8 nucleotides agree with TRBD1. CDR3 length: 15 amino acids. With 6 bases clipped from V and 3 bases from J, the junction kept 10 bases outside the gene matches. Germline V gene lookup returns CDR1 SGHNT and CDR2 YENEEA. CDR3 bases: TGTGCCAGCAGACCCGACAGGGGTGAATTCTACGAGCAGTACTTC. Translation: CASRPDRGEFYEQYF.

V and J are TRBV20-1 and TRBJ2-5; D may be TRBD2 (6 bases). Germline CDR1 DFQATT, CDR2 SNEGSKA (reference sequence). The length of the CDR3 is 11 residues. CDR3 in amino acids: CSGLLQETQYF. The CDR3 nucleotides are TGCTCAGGACTACTCCAAGAGACCCAGTACTTC.

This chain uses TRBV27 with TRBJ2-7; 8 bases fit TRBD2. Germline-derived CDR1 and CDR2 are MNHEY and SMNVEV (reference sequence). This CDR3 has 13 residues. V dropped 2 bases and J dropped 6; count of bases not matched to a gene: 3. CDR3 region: CASSLKRETEQYF. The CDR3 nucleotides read TGTGCCAGCAGTTTAAAGCGGGAGACCGAGCAGTACTTC.

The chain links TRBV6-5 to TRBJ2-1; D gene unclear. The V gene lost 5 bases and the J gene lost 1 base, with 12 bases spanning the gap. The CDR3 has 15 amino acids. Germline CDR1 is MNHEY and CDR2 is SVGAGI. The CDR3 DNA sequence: TGTGCCAGCAGTCCCTCCTGGGGATCCTACAATGAGCAGTTCTTC. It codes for CASSPSWGSYNEQFF.

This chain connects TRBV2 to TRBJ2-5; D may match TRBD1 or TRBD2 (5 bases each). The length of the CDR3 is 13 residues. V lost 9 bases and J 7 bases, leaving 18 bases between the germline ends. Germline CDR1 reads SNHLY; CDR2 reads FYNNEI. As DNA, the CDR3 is TGTGCCAGTCTTAGAGGGCAGGGCGTGACCCAGTACTTC. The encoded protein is CASLRGQGVTQYF.

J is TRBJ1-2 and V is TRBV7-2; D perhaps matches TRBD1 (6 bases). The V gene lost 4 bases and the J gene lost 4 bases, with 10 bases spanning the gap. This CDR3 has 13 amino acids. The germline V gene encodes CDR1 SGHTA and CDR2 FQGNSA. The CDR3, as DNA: TGTGCCAGCAGCTCCAGGGGTGCCTATGGCTACACCTTC. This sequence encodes CASSSRGAYGYTF.

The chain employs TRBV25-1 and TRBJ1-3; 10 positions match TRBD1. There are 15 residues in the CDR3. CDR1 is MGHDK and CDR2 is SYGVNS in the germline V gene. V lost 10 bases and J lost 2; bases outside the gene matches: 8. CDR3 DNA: TGTGCCACCATCCCTGGACAGGGGGCTGGAAACACCATATATTTT. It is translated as CATIPGQGAGNTIYF.

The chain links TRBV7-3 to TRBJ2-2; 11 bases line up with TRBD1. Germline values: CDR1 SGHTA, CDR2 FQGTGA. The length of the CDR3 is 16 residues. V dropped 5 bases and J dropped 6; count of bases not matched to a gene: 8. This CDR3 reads CASSPQDRGRPGELFF. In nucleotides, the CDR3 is TGTGCCAGCAGCCCCCAGGACAGGGGGCGCCCCGGGGAGCTGTTTTTT.

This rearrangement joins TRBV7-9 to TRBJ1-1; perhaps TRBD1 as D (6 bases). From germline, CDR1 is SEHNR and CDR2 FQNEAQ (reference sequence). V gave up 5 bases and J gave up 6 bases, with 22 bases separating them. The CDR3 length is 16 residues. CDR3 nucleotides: TGTGCCAGCAGCCCCCAGGTGCCGACAGGCGGGTCTGAAGCTTTCTTT. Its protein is CASSPQVPTGGSEAFF.

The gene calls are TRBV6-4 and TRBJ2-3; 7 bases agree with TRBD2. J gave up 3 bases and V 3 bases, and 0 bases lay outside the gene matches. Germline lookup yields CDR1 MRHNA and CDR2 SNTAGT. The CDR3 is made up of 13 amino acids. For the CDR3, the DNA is TGTGCCAGCAGTGAGCGGGAGACAGATACGCAGTATTTT. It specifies CASSERETDTQYF.

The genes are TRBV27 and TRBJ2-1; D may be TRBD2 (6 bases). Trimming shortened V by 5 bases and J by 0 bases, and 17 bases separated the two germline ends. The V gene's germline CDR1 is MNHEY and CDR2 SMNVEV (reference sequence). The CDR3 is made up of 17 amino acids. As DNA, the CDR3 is TGTGCCAGCAGTCCCTATTTGACCGGGGGCTCCTACAATGAGCAGTTCTTC. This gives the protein CASSPYLTGGSYNEQFF.

CDR3 loop: CASSLLGGLSTEAFF. CDR3 sequence (DNA): TGTGCCAGCAGCTTGTTAGGGGGATTAAGCACTGAAGCTTTCTTT. The chain uses TRBV5-5 and TRBJ1-1, with a possible D match to TRBD1 (6 bases). This CDR3 has 15 residues. The V end lost 1 base, the J end lost 4 bases, and 14 bases lay between the germline ends. Germline V lookup: CDR1 SGHKS, CDR2 YYEKEE (reference sequence).

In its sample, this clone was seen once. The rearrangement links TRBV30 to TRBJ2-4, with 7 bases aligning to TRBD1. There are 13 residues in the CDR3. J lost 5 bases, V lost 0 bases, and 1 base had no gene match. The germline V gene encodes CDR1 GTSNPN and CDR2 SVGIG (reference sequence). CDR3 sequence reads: CAWSVQGQNIQYF. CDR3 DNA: TGTGCCTGGAGTGTACAGGGGCAAAACATTCAGTACTTC.

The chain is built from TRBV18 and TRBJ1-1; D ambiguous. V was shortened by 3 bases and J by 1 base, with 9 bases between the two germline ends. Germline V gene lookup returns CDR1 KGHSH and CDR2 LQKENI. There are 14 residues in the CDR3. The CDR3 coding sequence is TGTGCCAGCTCACCCTCGGCGGGGAACACTGAAGCTTTCTTT. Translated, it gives CASSPSAGNTEAFF. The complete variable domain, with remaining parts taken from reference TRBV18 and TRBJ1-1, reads NAGVMQNPRHLVRRRGQEARLRCSPMKGHSHVYWYRQLPEEGLKFMVYLQKENIIDESGMPKERFSAEFPKEGPSILRIQQVVRGDSAAYFCASSPSAGNTEAFFGQGTRLTVV.

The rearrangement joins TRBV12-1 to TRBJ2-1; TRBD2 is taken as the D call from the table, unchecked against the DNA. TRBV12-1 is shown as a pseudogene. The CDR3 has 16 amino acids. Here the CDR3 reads CASSFGLAGAYNEQFF. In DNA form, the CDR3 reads TGTGCCAGCAGCTTTGGACTAGCGGGAGCGTACAATGAGCAGTTCTTC.

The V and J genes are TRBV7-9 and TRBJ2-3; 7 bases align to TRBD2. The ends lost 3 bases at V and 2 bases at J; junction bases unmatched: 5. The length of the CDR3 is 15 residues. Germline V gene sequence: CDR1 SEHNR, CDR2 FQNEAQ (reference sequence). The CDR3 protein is CASSLLAGVTDTQYF. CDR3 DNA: TGTGCCAGCAGCTTGTTGGCGGGAGTCACAGATACGCAGTATTTT.

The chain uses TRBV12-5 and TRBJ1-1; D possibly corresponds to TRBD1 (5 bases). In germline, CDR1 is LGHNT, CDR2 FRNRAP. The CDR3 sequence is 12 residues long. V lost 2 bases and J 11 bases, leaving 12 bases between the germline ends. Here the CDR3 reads CASGLNRGEAFF. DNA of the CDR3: TGTGCTAGTGGTTTGAATCGGGGGGAGGCTTTCTTT. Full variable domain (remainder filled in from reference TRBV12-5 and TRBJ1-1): DARVTQTPRHKVTEMGQEVTMRCQPILGHNTVFWYRQTMMQGLELLAYFRNRAPLDDSGMPKDRFSAEMPDATLATLKIQPSEPRDSAVYFCASGLNRGEAFFGQGTRLTVV.